These 13 T cell receptor beta chains share one sample of origin, sequenced in a study of T-cell reconstitution after alpha-beta-depleted transplantation in children. Unique molecular identifiers were incorporated into the prepared TCRbeta library. TCRdb redid the calling of the PCR reads with MiXCR, one entry per CDR3 protein. The sample lists approximately 500,000 distinct CDR3 sequences; roughly a tenth were seen once. This material consisted of PBMCs, taken before TCRalphabeta/CD19-depleted stem cell transplant. These receptors were obtained from a child under 10 years old with inherited bone marrow failure, due to receive a stem cell transplant.

This clonotype was counted ten times or more. Written as DNA, the CDR3 is TGCAGCGCCACCCTTGACAGGGATCCCTACGAGCAGTACTTC. Its protein product is CSATLDRDPYEQYF. V and J are TRBV29-1 and TRBJ2-7; 7 nucleotides line up with TRBD1. The trim removed 7 bases at V and 2 bases at J, leaving 11 bases unmatched. The CDR3 spans 14 residues. Germline-derived CDR1 and CDR2 are SQVTM and ANQGSEA.

V gene TRBV7-2 combines with J gene TRBJ1-6; 8 positions agree with TRBD1. The CDR3 is 14 residues long. In germline, CDR1 is SGHTA, CDR2 FQGNSA. Unmatched junction bases numbered 3, after V lost 5 bases and J lost 6 bases. CDR3 sequence (DNA): TGTGCCAGCAGCCCGGACAGGGTTAATTCACCCCTCCACTTT. This translates into CASSPDRVNSPLHF.

This clonotype was counted between two and nine times. The rearrangement joins TRBV9 to TRBJ2-1; 9 nucleotides align to TRBD2. CDR1 and CDR2 from the germline V gene are SGDLS and YYNGEE. V shed 0 bases, J shed 4 bases, and the junction held 14 bases outside the gene matches. This CDR3 spans 19 amino acids. The CDR3, as DNA: TGTGCCAGCAGCGTAGGACTAAGGGCTAGCGGGACCCCTTACAATGAGCAGTTCTTC. It codes for CASSVGLRASGTPYNEQFF.

This clonotype was observed many times. This chain joins TRBV5-1 and TRBJ2-3; no clear D. CDR1 is SGHRS, CDR2 YFSETQ, per germline. Trimming removed 4 bases at V and 1 base at J, with 13 bases between. There are 15 residues in the CDR3. CDR3 sequence reads: CASSGLVSGTDTQYF. CDR3 DNA sequence: TGCGCCAGCAGCGGTCTAGTGTCAGGCACAGATACGCAGTATTTT.

This clonotype has ten or more counts. The chain employs TRBV9 and TRBJ2-3, with D unclear. V was trimmed by 4 bases and J by 14 bases, leaving 17 bases between them. Germline values: CDR1 SGDLS, CDR2 YYNGEE. The CDR3 spans 12 residues. CDR3: CASSPPEPYLYF. The CDR3 nucleotides are TGTGCCAGCAGCCCGCCTGAACCGTATCTGTATTTT.

This clonotype was seen repeatedly, ten times or more. This chain connects TRBV20-1 to TRBJ2-4, with D possibly matching TRBD2 (6 bases). Trimming took 0 bases from V and 12 from J, leaving 21 bases between them. Germline-derived CDR1 and CDR2 are DFQATT and SNEGSKA (reference sequence). The CDR3 has 15 amino acids. This CDR3 is CSARDVASAKLTQYF. DNA for the CDR3: TGCAGTGCTAGAGATGTGGCTAGCGCAAAACTCACTCAGTACTTC.

This clonotype was detected ten times or more. The V call is TRBV28, the J call TRBJ2-7; no clear D. CDR3 size: 16 residues. Trimming shortened V by 3 bases and J by 5 bases, and 20 bases separated the two germline ends. The germline V gene encodes CDR1 MDHEN and CDR2 SYDVKM. The CDR3 here is CASSFWALGRRHEQYF. CDR3 in DNA: TGTGCCAGCAGTTTCTGGGCATTGGGCAGGCGACACGAGCAGTACTTC.

This clonotype was detected ten times or more. The chain links TRBV29-1 to TRBJ2-2; D not certain. V lost 5 bases to trimming and J lost 0 bases, with 10 bases between them. There are 14 residues in the CDR3. Germline CDR1 reads SQVTM; CDR2 reads ANQGSEA. The CDR3 protein is CSVPGYANTGELFF. The CDR3 DNA reads as TGCAGCGTTCCAGGCTACGCGAACACCGGGGAGCTGTTTTTT.

This clonotype was counted at least ten times. The chain couples TRBV7-2 to TRBJ2-7; 7 positions match TRBD1. Germline V lookup: CDR1 SGHTA, CDR2 FQGNSA. With 0 bases clipped from V and 2 bases from J, the junction kept 4 bases outside the gene matches. The CDR3 is made up of 15 amino acids. The CDR3 DNA sequence: TGTGCCAGCAGCTTAGCGCCGCAGGGGGCCTACGAGCAGTACTTC. Its protein is CASSLAPQGAYEQYF.

This clonotype occurred many times. The chain carries TRBV5-1 and TRBJ2-1; 7 bases agree with TRBD2. V was clipped by 4 bases and J by 2 bases; unmatched bases: 15. The germline V gene has CDR1 SGHRS and CDR2 YFSETQ. CDR3 length equals 18 residues. The CDR3 sequence is CASSPVASGVDPYNEQFF. The CDR3 DNA reads as TGCGCCAGCAGCCCAGTCGCTAGCGGAGTGGACCCCTACAATGAGCAGTTCTTC.

This clonotype was recorded at least ten times. V usage is TRBV24-1 and J usage is TRBJ2-2, with D perhaps TRBD1 or TRBD2 (5 bases each). CDR1 and CDR2 (germline): KGHDR, SFDVKD. V lost 8 bases and J lost 6, with 12 bases in between. The CDR3 extends over 13 amino acids. This CDR3 is CATMGEGPGELFF. The CDR3 DNA sequence: TGTGCCACCATGGGCGAGGGGCCCGGGGAGCTGTTTTTT.

The chain employs TRBV10-2 and TRBJ2-1; 8 bases fit TRBD2. After removal of 3 bases from V and 9 bases from J, the junction contained 7 bases not matched to a gene. Germline CDR1 is WSHSY and CDR2 is SAAADI. This CDR3 contains 14 residues. This chain's CDR3 is CASSENGRAGEQFF. In nucleotides, the CDR3 is TGCGCCAGCAGTGAAAACGGGAGGGCCGGTGAGCAGTTCTTC.

This clonotype was detected a few times. V and J are TRBV19 and TRBJ1-5; 9 nucleotides agree with TRBD1. The V and J ends lost 8 bases and 9 bases, in that order; junction bases with no gene match: 5. The germline V gene has CDR1 LNHDA and CDR2 SQIVND (reference sequence). This CDR3 has 12 residues. CDR3 protein: CASGDREWPQHF. DNA for the CDR3: TGTGCCAGTGGGGACAGGGAGTGGCCCCAGCATTTT. Using reference TRBV19 and TRBJ1-5 for the parts outside the CDR3, the full variable domain is DGGITQSPKYLFRKEGQNVTLSCEQNLNHDAMYWYRQDPGQGLRLIYYSQIVNDFQKGDIAEGYSVSREKKESFPLTVTSAQKNPTAFYLCASGDREWPQHFGDGTRLSIL.